Below, one T cell receptor beta chain is given with its context. What it binds is not known. Clones were sequenced by immunoSEQ multiplex PCR, and TCRdb holds only the in-frame ones, with some missing. The sample lists over 100,000 clones; around 89% were seen once. This entry belongs to a study of identifying expanded T cells in peripheral blood. Overall study results and limits: Differentially abundant clones: about 1.1 between replicates, about 16 at 2 to 3 weeks, over 18 at four.

In germline, CDR1 is MDHEN, CDR2 SYDVKM. Germline trimming cut 6 bases from V and 1 base from J; bases unmatched to any gene: 19. This CDR3 spans 20 amino acids. Sequenced sample: blood. The origin of this receptor is a person aged 18 to 75 in good health. The rearrangement links TRBV28 to TRBJ1-4; 8 positions match TRBD1. As DNA, the CDR3 is TGTGCCAGCAGGACTATTCCAGGGGGCGGCAGTTCCGTAACTAATGAAAAACTGTTTTTT. It encodes CASRTIPGGGSSVTNEKLFF.